The 12 T cell receptor beta chains below come from one sample, sequenced in a study of blood T cell repertoires in COVID-19. Using immunoSEQ multiplex PCR, the repertoire was profiled, and TCRdb retains in-frame clones only, with some absent. This table has 150,000 to 200,000 clones, approximately 86% appearing once. The sample comprised peripheral blood. Receptors were obtained from a man over 45 with active or convalescent COVID-19.

V is TRBV27 and J is TRBJ2-7; maybe TRBD2 (6 bases). CDR3 length: 13 residues. Germline CDR1 reads MNHEY; CDR2 reads SMNVEV (reference sequence). Trimming stripped 6 bases from V and 6 bases from J, with 15 bases between. CDR3 residues: CASRTRLVGEQYF. The CDR3 bases are TGTGCCAGCAGGACTCGACTAGTTGGCGAGCAGTACTTC.

The rearrangement links TRBV7-9 to TRBJ1-4; TRBD1 is a possible D gene (6 bases). Trimming left V 0 bases short and J 9 bases short, with 14 bases between. The CDR3 spans 15 residues. Germline V gene lookup returns CDR1 SEHNR and CDR2 FQNEAQ (reference sequence). CDR3 protein: CASSLAQGTTQKLFF. The CDR3 region has the DNA TGTGCCAGCAGCTTAGCACAGGGCACAACCCAAAAACTGTTTTTT.

The J gene is TRBJ2-2, the V gene TRBV5-4, with TRBD1 as a possible D gene (6 bases). The CDR3 totals 13 residues. Germline V gives CDR1 SGHNT, CDR2 YYREEE (reference sequence). V dropped 2 bases and J dropped 6 bases, with 8 bases sitting between them. Here the CDR3 DNA reads TGTGCCAGCAGCTTCCCAGGGGCCGGGGAGCTGTTTTTT. Protein: CASSFPGAGELFF.

The V call is TRBV11-1, the J call TRBJ2-1, with D possibly being TRBD2 (6 bases). V was pared by 2 bases and J by 6 bases, with 14 bases between. The CDR3 covers 15 residues. The germline gives CDR1 SGHAT, CDR2 FQDESV (reference sequence). As DNA, the CDR3 is TGTGCCAGCAGCTTATTAGCGGTAGTCTCCAATGAGCAGTTCTTC. Translation gives CASSLLAVVSNEQFF.

CDR3 protein: CATSRAQTTEAFF. The CDR3 coding sequence is TGTGCCACCTCTCGCGCGCAAACCACTGAAGCTTTCTTT. The chain employs TRBV5-4 and TRBJ1-1; D unclear. The CDR3 sequence is 13 residues long. The ends were cut back, 9 bases at V and 4 bases at J, with 16 bases in the middle. Germline V gene lookup returns CDR1 SGHNT and CDR2 YYREEE (reference sequence).

The V call is TRBV7-2, the J call TRBJ2-5, with 9 bases fitting TRBD1. Germline CDR1 reads SGHTA; CDR2 reads FQGNSA. The CDR3 spans 14 residues. The trim removed 8 bases at V and 5 bases at J, leaving 9 bases unmatched. The chain's CDR3 is CASGTGFFSETQYF. The CDR3 region has the DNA TGTGCCAGCGGGACAGGGTTTTTTTCGGAGACCCAGTACTTC.

J is TRBJ2-7 and V is TRBV13; no clear D gene. This CDR3 has 13 amino acids. Trimming pared 5 bases from V and 2 bases from J, leaving 10 bases between. In germline, CDR1 is PRHDT, CDR2 FYEKMQ (reference sequence). The CDR3 is CASSLTVAYEQYF. The CDR3 DNA reads as TGTGCCAGCAGCCTAACGGTCGCCTACGAGCAGTACTTC.

The V and J genes are TRBV5-1 and TRBJ1-5; D call uncertain. The germline V gene encodes CDR1 SGHRS and CDR2 YFSETQ. V lost 0 bases and J 0 bases, leaving 13 bases between the germline ends. The CDR3 consists of 17 residues. The CDR3 sequence is CASSLGRASDSNQPQHF. The CDR3 region has the DNA TGCGCCAGCAGCTTGGGGCGGGCGAGTGATAGCAATCAGCCCCAGCATTTT.

The chain is built from TRBV29-1 and TRBJ2-7; 7 bases agree with TRBD2. The CDR3 is made up of 12 amino acids. Trimming removed 2 bases from V and 6 bases from J; junction bases left unmatched: 4. The germline V gene has CDR1 SQVTM and CDR2 ANQGSEA. The CDR3 loop reads CSVEREGSEQYF. The CDR3 DNA reads TGCAGCGTTGAAAGGGAGGGCTCCGAGCAGTACTTC.

This sequence joins TRBV7-9 and TRBJ2-2, with D perhaps TRBD1 (6 bases). Germline CDR1 is SEHNR and CDR2 is FQNEAQ (reference sequence). Deletions cut 9 bases from V and 7 bases from J, with 33 bases between. CDR3 length equals 19 residues. In DNA form, the CDR3 reads TGTGCCAGAACCTCAACCCACGGGTCTACAGGGTCGGAAGTCGGGGAGCTGTTTTTT. Amino acid sequence: CARTSTHGSTGSEVGELFF. Variable domain in full (rest from reference TRBV7-9 and TRBJ2-2): DTGVSQNPRHKITKRGQNVTFRCDPISEHNRLYWYRQTLGQGPEFLTYFQNEAQLEKSRLLSDRFSAERPKGSFSTLEIQRTEQGDSAMYLCARTSTHGSTGSEVGELFFGEGSRLTVL.

J is TRBJ1-5 and V is TRBV6-1, with 11 bases fitting TRBD1. The germline gives CDR1 MNHNS, CDR2 SASEGT. The trim removed 4 bases at V and 0 bases at J, leaving 8 bases unmatched. The CDR3 runs to 18 residues. CDR3 in DNA: TGTGCCAGCAGTGGCCCAGGACAGGGGGCTTTTAGCAATCAGCCCCAGCATTTT. Translating it yields CASSGPGQGAFSNQPQHF.

The V and J genes are TRBV7-2 and TRBJ2-7; D is possibly TRBD2 (5 bases). V was cut by 1 base and J by 2 bases, with 9 bases left in between. Germline values: CDR1 SGHTA, CDR2 FQGNSA. The CDR3 loop spans 14 amino acids. DNA for the CDR3: TGTGCCAGCAGCTTAGGAGGGCTCCCCTACGAGCAGTACTTC. Translated: CASSLGGLPYEQYF.